These 18 T cell receptor beta chains share one sample of origin, sequenced in a study of cytomegalovirus exposure and HLA in healthy donors. Vbeta (60) and Jbeta (13) primers were used in the PCR. The repertoire was sequenced with immunoSEQ multiplex PCR; TCRdb's copy has only in-frame clones and lacks some. Of 95,000 to 150,000 clones in the sample, around 78% were seen once. Sequencing input: PBMCs. Receptors were obtained from a woman aged 40 to 50 in good health and CMV-seronegative.

This chain joins TRBV4-2 and TRBJ2-2; 9 bases align to TRBD1. Germline V gene lookup returns CDR1 LGHNA and CDR2 YNFKEQ. V trimming: 2 bases; J trimming: 3 bases; junction bases outside the gene matches: 1. This CDR3 spans 15 amino acids. CDR3 sequence reads: CASSQRTGDTGELFF. DNA for the CDR3: TGTGCCAGCAGCCAACGGACAGGGGACACCGGGGAGCTGTTTTTT.

The sample holds a few counts of this clone. The J gene is TRBJ2-2, the V gene TRBV10-3, with TRBD2 matching 8 bases. This CDR3 is 13 amino acids long. Germline V gives CDR1 ENHRY, CDR2 SYGVKD. The trim removed 8 bases at V and 6 bases at J, leaving 5 bases unmatched. CDR3 coding DNA: TGTGCCATCGGGGCAGCGGGAGCCGGGGAGCTGTTTTTT. This gives the protein CAIGAAGAGELFF.

The chain links TRBV7-9 to TRBJ2-2; no definite D call. Trimming left V 7 bases short and J 5 bases short, with 14 bases between. Per the germline V gene, CDR1 is SEHNR and CDR2 is FQNEAQ (reference sequence). The CDR3 consists of 14 residues. The DNA for the CDR3 is TGTGCCAGCATTACTGGGTCTAGTACCGGGGAGCTGTTTTTT. Amino acids: CASITGSSTGELFF. Filled out from reference TRBV7-9 and TRBJ2-2, the complete variable domain reads DTGVSQNPRHKITKRGQNVTFRCDPISEHNRLYWYRQTLGQGPEFLTYFQNEAQLEKSRLLSDRFSAERPKGSFSTLEIQRTEQGDSAMYLCASITGSSTGELFFGEGSRLTVL.

This chain connects TRBV7-9 to TRBJ2-1; 7 positions match TRBD2. V lost 5 bases, J lost 10 bases, and 2 bases stayed unmatched. CDR1 and CDR2 from the germline V gene are SEHNR and FQNEAQ (reference sequence). This CDR3 comprises 11 residues. CDR3 DNA sequence: TGTGCCAGCAGCAACGGGGGGGAGCAGTTCTTC. Its translation: CASSNGGEQFF.

The chain uses TRBV28 and TRBJ1-4; 8 bases are a match to TRBD1. There are 14 residues in the CDR3. Germline assignment: CDR1 MDHEN and CDR2 SYDVKM. Trimming cost V 5 bases and J 8 bases; bases outside gene matches: 7. CDR3 coding DNA: TGTGCCAGCAGTCAGACAGGGGTCTGGGAAAAACTGTTTTTT. Protein sequence: CASSQTGVWEKLFF.

This chain joins TRBV5-1 and TRBJ1-4; D not resolved. V was cut by 0 bases and J by 8 bases, with 11 bases left in between. Germline CDR1 reads SGHRS; CDR2 reads YFSETQ. The CDR3 spans 14 residues. The CDR3 loop reads CASSLVGEREKLFF. The DNA for the CDR3 is TGCGCCAGCAGCTTGGTTGGGGAGCGAGAAAAACTGTTTTTT. Using reference TRBV5-1 and TRBJ1-4 for the parts outside the CDR3, the full variable domain is KAGVTQTPRYLIKTRGQQVTLSCSPISGHRSVSWYQQTPGQGLQFLFEYFSETQRNKGNFPGRFSGRQFSNSRSEMNVSTLELGDSALYLCASSLVGEREKLFFGSGTQLSVL.

The rearrangement joins TRBV6-1 to TRBJ1-1, with 7 bases lining up with TRBD1. V shed 4 bases and J 10 bases; nucleotides not matched to a gene: 3. The CDR3 consists of 11 residues. Germline V gene data show CDR1 as MNHNS and CDR2 as SASEGT. CDR3 protein: CASSGNRGAFF. CDR3 coding DNA: TGTGCCAGCAGTGGTAACAGGGGAGCTTTCTTT.

V gene TRBV5-1 combines with J gene TRBJ2-7, with D possibly TRBD1 on 6 matching bases. The CDR3 contains 14 residues. Trimming stripped 1 base from V and 2 bases from J, with 10 bases between. Germline assignment: CDR1 SGHRS and CDR2 YFSETQ. CDR3 region: CASSLTGPPYEQYF. The DNA for the CDR3 is TGCGCCAGCAGCTTGACAGGGCCCCCCTACGAGCAGTACTTC.

This clone appeared a single time. CDR3 sequence reads: CASSQDSGASGNTIYF. The CDR3 nucleotides read TGTGCCAGCAGCCAAGATAGCGGGGCCTCTGGAAACACCATATATTTT. The chain links TRBV4-2 to TRBJ1-3, with D perhaps TRBD1 (5 bases). Germline values: CDR1 LGHNA, CDR2 YNFKEQ. V lost 0 bases and J 0 bases, leaving 9 bases between the germline ends. This CDR3 spans 16 amino acids.

This clone is a singleton in its sample. The chain is built from TRBV20-1 and TRBJ1-1; TRBD1 is a possible D gene (6 bases). Germline CDR1 is DFQATT and CDR2 is SNEGSKA (reference sequence). This CDR3 is 11 amino acids long. The CDR3 here is CRTGSDTEAFF. Written as DNA, the CDR3 is TGCAGAACAGGGTCGGACACTGAAGCTTTCTTT.

This chain uses TRBV6-1 with TRBJ1-1, with no clear D. The germline V gene has CDR1 MNHNS and CDR2 SASEGT. The CDR3 is made up of 17 amino acids. V was pared by 2 bases and J by 2 bases, with 18 bases between. The CDR3 spells CASSERGLWQFNTEAFF. Written as DNA, the CDR3 is TGTGCCAGCAGTGAAAGAGGTTTATGGCAGTTTAACACTGAAGCTTTCTTT.

The gene calls are TRBV19 and TRBJ1-5, with 7 bases that match TRBD1. The CDR3 consists of 13 residues. CDR1 and CDR2 (germline): LNHDA, SQIVND (reference sequence). V lost 10 bases and J lost 7; bases outside the gene matches: 10. CDR3 sequence: CATSQETGQPQHF. DNA for the CDR3: TGTGCCACCTCACAGGAGACAGGGCAGCCCCAGCATTTT. The whole variable domain, remainder taken from reference TRBV19 and TRBJ1-5, is DGGITQSPKYLFRKEGQNVTLSCEQNLNHDAMYWYRQDPGQGLRLIYYSQIVNDFQKGDIAEGYSVSREKKESFPLTVTSAQKNPTAFYLCATSQETGQPQHFGDGTRLSIL.

V gene TRBV28 combines with J gene TRBJ2-1, with 8 nucleotides matching TRBD1. Germline loops: CDR1 MDHEN, CDR2 SYDVKM. The CDR3 length is 16 residues. J lost 7 bases, V lost 2 bases, and 10 bases had no gene match. CDR3 sequence: CASSLIGGTGSNEQFF. In DNA, the CDR3 is TGTGCCAGCAGTTTAATCGGCGGGACAGGCAGTAATGAGCAGTTCTTC.

The genes are TRBV29-1 and TRBJ2-1; possible D gene TRBD1, 6 bases. Germline CDR1 SQVTM, CDR2 ANQGSEA. Trimming removed 3 bases at V and 9 bases at J, with 18 bases between. The CDR3 is made up of 14 amino acids. In DNA, the CDR3 is TGCAGCGTTGATTACAGGGCCGCGCACAGTGAGCAGTTCTTC. Residues: CSVDYRAAHSEQFF.

This clone was observed a handful of times. The genes are TRBV5-1 and TRBJ2-3; 7 nucleotides line up with TRBD1. From germline, CDR1 is SGHRS and CDR2 YFSETQ. V lost 0 bases, J lost 4 bases, and 8 bases stayed unmatched. The CDR3 extends over 16 amino acids. The CDR3 nucleotides are TGCGCCAGCAGCTTGGGGAGACAGGGAACGGCAGATACGCAGTATTTT. Translation: CASSLGRQGTADTQYF.

The chain carries TRBV28 and TRBJ1-5; D is possibly TRBD1 (6 bases). V gave up 7 bases and J gave up 6 bases, with 13 bases separating them. This CDR3 has 13 amino acids. Germline-derived CDR1 and CDR2 are MDHEN and SYDVKM. CDR3 protein: CASTKQGRQPQHF. DNA of the CDR3: TGTGCCAGCACTAAACAGGGACGTCAGCCCCAGCATTTT.

This chain links TRBV28 with TRBJ2-1; TRBD2 aligns across 11 bases. Germline CDR1 reads MDHEN; CDR2 reads SYDVKM. Unmatched junction bases numbered 2, after V lost 4 bases and J lost 3 bases. The CDR3 is made up of 15 amino acids. The CDR3 coding sequence is TGTGCCAGCAGTTCAGGGACTAGCGGCTACAATGAGCAGTTCTTC. Amino acids: CASSSGTSGYNEQFF.

This clone was observed a handful of times. The chain carries TRBV11-2 and TRBJ2-7; 8 bases line up with TRBD1. This CDR3 comprises 16 residues. CDR1 is SGHAT and CDR2 is FQNNGV in the germline V gene. After removal of 5 bases from V and 2 bases from J, the junction contained 11 bases not matched to a gene. The CDR3 DNA sequence: TGTGCCAGCAGCCCCCTGATGAGGACAGGGACCTACGAGCAGTACTTC. As protein: CASSPLMRTGTYEQYF.